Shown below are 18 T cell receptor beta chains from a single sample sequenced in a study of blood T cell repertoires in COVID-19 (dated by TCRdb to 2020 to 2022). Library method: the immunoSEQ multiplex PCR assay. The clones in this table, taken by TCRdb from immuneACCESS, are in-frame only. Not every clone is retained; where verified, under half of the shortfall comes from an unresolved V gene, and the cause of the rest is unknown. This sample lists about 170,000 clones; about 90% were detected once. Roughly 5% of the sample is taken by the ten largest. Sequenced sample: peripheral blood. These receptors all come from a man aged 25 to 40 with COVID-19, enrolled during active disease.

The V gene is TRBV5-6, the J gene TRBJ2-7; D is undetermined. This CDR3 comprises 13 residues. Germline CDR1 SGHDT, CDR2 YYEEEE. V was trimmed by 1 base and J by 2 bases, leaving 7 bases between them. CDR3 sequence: CASSLYSAYEQYF. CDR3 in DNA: TGTGCCAGCAGCTTGTACAGTGCCTACGAGCAGTACTTC.

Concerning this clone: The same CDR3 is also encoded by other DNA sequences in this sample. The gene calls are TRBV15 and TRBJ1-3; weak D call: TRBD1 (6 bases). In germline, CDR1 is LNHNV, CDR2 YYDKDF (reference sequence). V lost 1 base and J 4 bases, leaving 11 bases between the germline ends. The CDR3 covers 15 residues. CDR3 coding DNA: TGTGCCACCAGCAGAGTGGGGGGGGCGGGAAACACCATATATTTT. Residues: CATSRVGGAGNTIYF.

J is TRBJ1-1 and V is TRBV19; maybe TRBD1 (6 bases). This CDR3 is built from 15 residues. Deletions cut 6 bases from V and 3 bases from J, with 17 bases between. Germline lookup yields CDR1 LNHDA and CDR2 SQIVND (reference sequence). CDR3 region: CASRDLRGSHTEAFF. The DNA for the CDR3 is TGTGCCAGTAGAGACCTCAGGGGATCCCACACTGAAGCTTTCTTT.

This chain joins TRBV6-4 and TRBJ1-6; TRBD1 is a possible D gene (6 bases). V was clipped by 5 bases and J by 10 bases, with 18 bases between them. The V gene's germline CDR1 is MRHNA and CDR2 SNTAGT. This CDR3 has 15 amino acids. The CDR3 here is CASSRTGTRDSPLHF. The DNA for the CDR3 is TGTGCCAGCAGTCGAACCGGGACACGAGACTCACCCCTCCACTTT.

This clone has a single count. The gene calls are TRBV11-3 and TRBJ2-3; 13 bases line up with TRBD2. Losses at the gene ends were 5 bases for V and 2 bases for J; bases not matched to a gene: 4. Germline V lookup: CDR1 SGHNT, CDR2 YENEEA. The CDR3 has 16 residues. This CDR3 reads CASSRGTSGITDTQYF. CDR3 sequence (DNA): TGTGCCAGCAGCCGCGGGACTAGCGGGATCACAGATACGCAGTATTTT.

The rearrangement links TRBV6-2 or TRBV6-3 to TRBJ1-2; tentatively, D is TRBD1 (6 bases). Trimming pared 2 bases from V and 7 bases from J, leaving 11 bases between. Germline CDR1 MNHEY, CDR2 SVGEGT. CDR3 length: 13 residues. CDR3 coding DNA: TGTGCCAGCAGTTACGACAGGACACGTGGCTACACCTTC. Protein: CASSYDRTRGYTF.

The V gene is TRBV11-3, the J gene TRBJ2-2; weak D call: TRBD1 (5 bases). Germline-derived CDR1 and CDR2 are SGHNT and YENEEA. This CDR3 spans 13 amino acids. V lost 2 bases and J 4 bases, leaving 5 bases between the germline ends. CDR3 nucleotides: TGTGCCAGCAGCTTAAGGGGCACCGGGGAGCTGTTTTTT. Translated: CASSLRGTGELFF.

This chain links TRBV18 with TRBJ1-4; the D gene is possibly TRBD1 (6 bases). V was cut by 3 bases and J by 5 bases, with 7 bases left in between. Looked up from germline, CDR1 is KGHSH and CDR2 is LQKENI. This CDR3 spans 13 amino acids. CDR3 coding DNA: TGTGCCAGCTCACCCGACAGGAATGAAAAACTGTTTTTT. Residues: CASSPDRNEKLFF.

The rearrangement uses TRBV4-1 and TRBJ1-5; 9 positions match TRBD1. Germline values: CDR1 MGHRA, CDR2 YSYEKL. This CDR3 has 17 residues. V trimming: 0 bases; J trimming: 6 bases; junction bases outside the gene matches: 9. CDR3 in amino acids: CASSQDQWTGEGQPQHF. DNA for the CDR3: TGCGCCAGCAGCCAAGATCAATGGACAGGGGAGGGTCAGCCCCAGCATTTT.

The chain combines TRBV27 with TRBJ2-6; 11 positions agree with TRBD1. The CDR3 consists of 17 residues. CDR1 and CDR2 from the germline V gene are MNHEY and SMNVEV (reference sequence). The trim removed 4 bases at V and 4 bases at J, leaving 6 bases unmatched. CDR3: CASSSGQGAAGANVLTF. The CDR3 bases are TGTGCCAGCAGTTCCGGACAGGGGGCGGCGGGGGCCAACGTCCTGACTTTC.

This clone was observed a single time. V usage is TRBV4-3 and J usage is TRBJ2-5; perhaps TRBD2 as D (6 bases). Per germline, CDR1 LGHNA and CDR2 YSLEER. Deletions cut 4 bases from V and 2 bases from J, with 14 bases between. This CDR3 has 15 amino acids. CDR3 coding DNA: TGCGCCAGCAGCCGGGTACTAGCAGCTCAAGAGACCCAGTACTTC. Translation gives CASSRVLAAQETQYF.

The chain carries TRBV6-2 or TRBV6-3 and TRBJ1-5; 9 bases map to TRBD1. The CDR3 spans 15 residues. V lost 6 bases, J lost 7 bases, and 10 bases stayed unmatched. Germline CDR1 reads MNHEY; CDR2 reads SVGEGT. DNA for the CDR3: TGTGCCAGCAGCCCCACAGGGGGCGCCGTGCAGCCCCAGCATTTT. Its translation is CASSPTGGAVQPQHF.

The CDR3, as DNA: TGTGCCAGCAGTTACGGCGGGGTTGCCAACACTGAAGCTTTCTTT. Protein product: CASSYGGVANTEAFF. The gene calls are TRBV6-2 or TRBV6-3 and TRBJ1-1, with no clear D. CDR1 and CDR2 from the germline V gene are MNHEY and SVGEGT. Trimming removed 2 bases at V and 2 bases at J, with 12 bases between. This CDR3 has 15 amino acids.

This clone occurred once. The CDR3 loop is CASSHRTGVTNTEAFF. As DNA, the CDR3 is TGCGCCAGCAGCCATCGGACAGGGGTTACAAACACTGAAGCTTTCTTT. The chain uses TRBV5-1 and TRBJ1-1; TRBD1 matches at 9 bases. CDR3 size: 16 residues. Germline V gives CDR1 SGHRS, CDR2 YFSETQ. Trimming took 4 bases from V and 2 from J; bases not matched to a gene: 9.

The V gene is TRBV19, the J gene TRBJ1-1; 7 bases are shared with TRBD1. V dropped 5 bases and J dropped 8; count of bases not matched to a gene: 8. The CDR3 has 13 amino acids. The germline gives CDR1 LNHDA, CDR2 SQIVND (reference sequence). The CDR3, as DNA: TGTGCCAGTAGTCCAAACAGGGGCGAGGAAGCTTTCTTT. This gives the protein CASSPNRGEEAFF.

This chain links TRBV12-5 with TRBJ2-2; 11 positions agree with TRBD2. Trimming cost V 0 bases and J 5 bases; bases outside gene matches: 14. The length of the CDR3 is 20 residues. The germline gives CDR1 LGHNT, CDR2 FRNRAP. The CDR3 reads CASGLVSGTSGEPRTGELFF. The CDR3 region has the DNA TGTGCTAGTGGTTTGGTTTCCGGGACTAGCGGTGAACCGAGGACCGGGGAGCTGTTTTTT.

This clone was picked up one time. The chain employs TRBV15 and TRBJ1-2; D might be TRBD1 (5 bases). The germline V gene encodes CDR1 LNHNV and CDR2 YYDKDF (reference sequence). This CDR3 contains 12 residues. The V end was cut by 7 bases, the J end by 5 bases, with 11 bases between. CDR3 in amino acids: CATTGVGYGYTF. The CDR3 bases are TGTGCCACCACGGGGGTGGGTTATGGCTACACCTTC.

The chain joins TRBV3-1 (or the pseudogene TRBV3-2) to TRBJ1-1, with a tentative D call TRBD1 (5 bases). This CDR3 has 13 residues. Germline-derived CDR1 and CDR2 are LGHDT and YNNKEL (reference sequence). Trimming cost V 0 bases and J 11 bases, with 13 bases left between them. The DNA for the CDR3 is TGTGCCAGCAGCCAAGAGAGCTCCAGGGCTGCTTTCTTT. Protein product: CASSQESSRAAFF.